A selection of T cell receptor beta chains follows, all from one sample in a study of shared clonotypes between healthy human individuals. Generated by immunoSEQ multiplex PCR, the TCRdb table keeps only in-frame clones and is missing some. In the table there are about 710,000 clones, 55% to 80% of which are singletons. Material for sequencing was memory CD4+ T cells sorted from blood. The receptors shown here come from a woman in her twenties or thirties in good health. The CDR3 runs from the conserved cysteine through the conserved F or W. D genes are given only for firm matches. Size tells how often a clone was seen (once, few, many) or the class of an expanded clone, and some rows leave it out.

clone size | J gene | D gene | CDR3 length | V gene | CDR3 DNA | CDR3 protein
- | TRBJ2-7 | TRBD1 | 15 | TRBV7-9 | TGTGCCAGCAGCCTAGCCGGGACAGCATCCTACGAGCAGTACTTC | CASSLAGTASYEQYF
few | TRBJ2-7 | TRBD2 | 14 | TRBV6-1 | TGTGCCACCGAATGGACTAGCGGATCCTACGAGCAGTACTTC | CATEWTSGSYEQYF
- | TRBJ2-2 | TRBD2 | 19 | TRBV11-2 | TGTGCCAGCAGCTTAACACGTTCCACTAGCGGGCTGAACACCGGGGAGCTGTTTTTT | CASSLTRSTSGLNTGELFF
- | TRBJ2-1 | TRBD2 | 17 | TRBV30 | TGTGCCTGGAGTGTACTCCGAAAAGCGGGAGGGCCGTTTGAGCAGTTCTTC | CAWSVLRKAGGPFEQFF
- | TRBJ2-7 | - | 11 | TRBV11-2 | TGTGCCAGCAGCTTAGGAGCAGCCCTAGTCTTC | CASSLGAALVF
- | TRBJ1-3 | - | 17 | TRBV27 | TGTGCCAGCAGTTTATCGTTTCTTCCGGGCGGAGGAAACACCATATATTTT | CASSLSFLPGGGNTIYF
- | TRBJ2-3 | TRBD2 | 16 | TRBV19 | TGTGCCAGTAGTTACACTAGCGGGAGTGTCTCAGATACGCAGTATTTT | CASSYTSGSVSDTQYF
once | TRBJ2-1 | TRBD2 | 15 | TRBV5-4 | TGTGCCAGCAGCTTTAGCGGGTTCAGGAACAATGAGCAGTTCTTC | CASSFSGFRNNEQFF
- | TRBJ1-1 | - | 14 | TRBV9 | TGTGCCAGCAGCGAAGACGCGGGGAACACTGAAGCTTTCTTT | CASSEDAGNTEAFF
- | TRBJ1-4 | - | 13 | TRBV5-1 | TGTGCCAGCAGCTTGGGCAGGGGTGAAAAACTGTTTTTT | CASSLGRGEKLFF
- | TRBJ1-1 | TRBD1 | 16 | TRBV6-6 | TGTGCCAGCAGTTACGACAGGGGATTGATGAACACTGAAGCTTTCTTT | CASSYDRGLMNTEAFF
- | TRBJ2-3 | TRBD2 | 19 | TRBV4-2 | TGTGCCAGCAGCCCCAAATACGGGACTAGCGGGAGACGGACAGATACGCAGTATTTT | CASSPKYGTSGRRTDTQYF
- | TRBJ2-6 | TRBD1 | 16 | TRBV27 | TGTGCCAGCAGTAAGGGACAGTCCTCTGGGGCCAACGTCCTGACTTTC | CASSKGQSSGANVLTF
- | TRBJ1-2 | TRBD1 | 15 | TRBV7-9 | TGTGCCAGCAGCTTGTGGACAGGGGGCGCCTATGGCTACACCTTC | CASSLWTGGAYGYTF
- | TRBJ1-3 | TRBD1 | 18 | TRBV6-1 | TGTGCCAGCAGTGAAATGTCCGGGACAGATAGACCCCGACACACCATATATTTT | CASSEMSGTDRPRHTIYF
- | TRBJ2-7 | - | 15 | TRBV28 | TGTGCCAGCAGTTTAAGCGGAGGTCGGACCTACGAGCAGTACTTC | CASSLSGGRTYEQYF
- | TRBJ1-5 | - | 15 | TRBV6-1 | TGTGCCAGCAGTGAAGACACTTATAGCAATCAGCCCCAGCATTTT | CASSEDTYSNQPQHF
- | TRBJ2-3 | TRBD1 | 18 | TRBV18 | TGTGCCAGCTCACCACATGCGGACAGGACCGGGGCTTATGATACGCAGTATTTT | CASSPHADRTGAYDTQYF
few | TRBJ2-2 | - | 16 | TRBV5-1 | TGCGCCAGCAGCTTGCACTGGGACGACCACACCGGGGAGCTGTTTTTT | CASSLHWDDHTGELFF
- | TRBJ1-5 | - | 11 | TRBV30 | TGTGCCTGTTGCAGGGGTCAGCCCCAGCATTTT | CACCRGQPQHF
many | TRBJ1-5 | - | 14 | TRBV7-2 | TGTGCCAGCAGCTTGACCCCTAGCAATCAGCCCCAGCATTTT | CASSLTPSNQPQHF
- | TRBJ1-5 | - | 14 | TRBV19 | TGTGCCAGTAAGGAGCGGGGGAGCAATCAGCCCCAGCATTTT | CASKERGSNQPQHF
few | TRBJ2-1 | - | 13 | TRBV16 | TGTGCCAGCAGCTCTCGGGCCAACAATGAGCAGTTCTTC | CASSSRANNEQFF
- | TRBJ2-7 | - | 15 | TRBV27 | TGTGCCAGCAGTCTCAAGGGGGGTCCCCTCTACGAGCAGTACTTC | CASSLKGGPLYEQYF
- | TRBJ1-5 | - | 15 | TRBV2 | TGTGCCAGCTCCCCCGTAGGGGGAAGCAATCAGCCCCAGCATTTT | CASSPVGGSNQPQHF
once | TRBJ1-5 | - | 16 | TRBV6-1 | TGTGCCAGCAGTGAGTTGGGTGGGTCAGCTGATCAGCCCCAGCATTTT | CASSELGGSADQPQHF
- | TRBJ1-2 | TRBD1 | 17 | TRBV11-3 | TGTGCCAGCAGCTTAGTTGGGTTTCGGGACAGGGGCTATGGCTACACCTTC | CASSLVGFRDRGYGYTF
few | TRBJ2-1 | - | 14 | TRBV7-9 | TGTGCCAGCAGCTTAGCGGTTTCGGGAAATGAGCAGTTCTTC | CASSLAVSGNEQFF
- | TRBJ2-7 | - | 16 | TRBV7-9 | TGTGCCAGCAGCTTAGGTTTCAGGGCCGACTCCTACGAGCAGTACTTC | CASSLGFRADSYEQYF
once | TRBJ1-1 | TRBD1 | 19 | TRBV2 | TGTGCCAGCAAATCTTTGGTCCGGACAGGGGTTCGGAGGGACACTGAAGCTTTCTTT | CASKSLVRTGVRRDTEAFF
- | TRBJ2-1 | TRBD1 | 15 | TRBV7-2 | TGTGCCAGCAGCTTTAAGGGGGCGAAAAACGGTGAGCAGTTCTTC | CASSFKGAKNGEQFF
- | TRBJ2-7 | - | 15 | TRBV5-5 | TGTGCCAGCAGCGAAGAAACAGGTTTCCTCTACGAGCAGTACTTC | CASSEETGFLYEQYF
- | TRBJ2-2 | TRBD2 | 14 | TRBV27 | TGTGCCACCCGACTAGCGGGTGGGACCGGGGAGCTGTTTTTT | CATRLAGGTGELFF
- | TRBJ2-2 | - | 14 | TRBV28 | TGTGCCAGTAGAGGGGCACCGAACACCGGGGAGCTGTTTTTT | CASRGAPNTGELFF
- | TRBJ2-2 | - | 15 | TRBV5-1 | TGCGCCAGCAGCTTGGCAGGGCCGCGGACCGGGGAGCTGTTTTTT | CASSLAGPRTGELFF
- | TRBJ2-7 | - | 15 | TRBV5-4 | TGTGCCAGCAGCTTGGTAGGGGGGCTGATAAACGAGCAGTACTTC | CASSLVGGLINEQYF
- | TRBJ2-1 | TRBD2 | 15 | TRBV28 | TGTGCCAGCGGGTTAGCGGGAGCCGGATTCGATGAGCAGTTCTTC | CASGLAGAGFDEQFF
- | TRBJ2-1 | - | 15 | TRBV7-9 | TGTGCCAGCAGCTTACCGGGGTACTCCTACAATGAGCAGTTCTTC | CASSLPGYSYNEQFF
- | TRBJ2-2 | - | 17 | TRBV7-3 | TGTGCCAGCAGCTCAGCCCCCCGTACAGGGTCGTCCGGGGAGCTGTTTTTT | CASSSAPRTGSSGELFF
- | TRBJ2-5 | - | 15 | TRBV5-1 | TGCGCCAGCAGCTTGGTAGAGGGGGGAAAAGAGACCCAGTACTTC | CASSLVEGGKETQYF
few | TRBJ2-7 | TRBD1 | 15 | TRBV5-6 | TGTGCCAGCAGCGTCTCCGGGACAGGGCTTTCCGAGCAGTACTTC | CASSVSGTGLSEQYF
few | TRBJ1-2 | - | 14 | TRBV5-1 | TGCGCCAGCAGCTTAGCGACTTTTGACCGTGGCTACACCTTC | CASSLATFDRGYTF
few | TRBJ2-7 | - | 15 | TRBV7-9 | TGTGCCAGCAGCGAGGGAGCGCCCACTGCCTACGAGCAGTACTTC | CASSEGAPTAYEQYF
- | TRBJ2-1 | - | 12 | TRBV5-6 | TGTGCCAGCAGCTTTGGGTACAATGAGCAGTTCTTC | CASSFGYNEQFF
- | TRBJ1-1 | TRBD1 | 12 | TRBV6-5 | TGTGCCAGCAGAGGACAGGGCACTGAAGCTTTCTTT | CASRGQGTEAFF
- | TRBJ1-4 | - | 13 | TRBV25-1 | TGTGCCAGCGTGGGCAGTGGTAATGAAAAACTGTTTTTT | CASVGSGNEKLFF
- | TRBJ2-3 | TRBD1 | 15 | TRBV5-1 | TGCGCCAGCAGCCCCCTCGGACAGGGCACAGATACGCAGTATTTT | CASSPLGQGTDTQYF
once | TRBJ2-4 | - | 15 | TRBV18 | TGTGCCAGCTCACCAAGTGAGAGAGCCAAAAACATTCAGTACTTC | CASSPSERAKNIQYF
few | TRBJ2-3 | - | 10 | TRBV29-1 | TGCAGCGCAACGCATACCAAGCAGTATTTT | CSATHTKQYF
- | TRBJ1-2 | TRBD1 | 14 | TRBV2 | TGTGCCAGCAGAAGGACAGGGGGCGAGTATGGCTACACCTTC | CASRRTGGEYGYTF
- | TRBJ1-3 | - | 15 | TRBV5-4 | TGTGCCAGCAGCTTGGCCGTTGACTCTGGAAACACCATATATTTT | CASSLAVDSGNTIYF
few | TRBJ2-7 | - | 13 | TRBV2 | TGTGCCAGCAAAATAGGACCAGAGGCCCCTCCGTACTTC | CASKIGPEAPPYF
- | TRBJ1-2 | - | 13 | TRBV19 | TGTGCCATCTTGACAACCGCAGGATATGGCTACACCTTC | CAILTTAGYGYTF
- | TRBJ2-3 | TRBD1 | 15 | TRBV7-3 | TGTGCCAGCAGTCGTGACGAGGGGGCGGCGGATACGCAGTATTTT | CASSRDEGAADTQYF
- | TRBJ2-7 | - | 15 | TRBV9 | TGTGCCAGCAGCCCCCTCCGGGGCGGTCGCTACGAGCAGTACTTC | CASSPLRGGRYEQYF
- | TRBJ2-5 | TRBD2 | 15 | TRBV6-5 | TGTGCCACCTCCTCCGCGGGAGAGAGACGGGAGACCCAGTACTTC | CATSSAGERRETQYF
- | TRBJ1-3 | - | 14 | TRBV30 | TGTGCCTGGGATTCTCCGGGACAAGTAAACACCATATATTTT | CAWDSPGQVNTIYF